This T cell receptor (beta chain) stems from a study of CD8 T cell repertoires and HIV-1 epitope variants (dated by TCRdb to about 2020). Some background on the complete study: Twenty-five peptides representing autologous and known Gag and Nef epitope variants were each used to stimulate T cells in separate culture wells. The control conditions were a CMV, EBV and flu peptide pool, the Ebola AY9 epitope as a negative control, and a well with no peptide. Three Gag epitope families and Nef HW9 and YT9 were included among the tested epitopes. Using the EasySep Human T Cell Enrichment Kit, T cells were enriched and then co-cultured with an equal number of autologous T cell-negative cells acting as antigen-presenting cells. Cultures were maintained for around eleven days in IMDM with gentamicin, and half-media changes adding IL-2, IL-7 and IL-15 were performed on days 3 and 7. A 1M T cell aliquot was kept as an uncultured baseline condition, separate from the 83 T cell cultures. A total of 83 T cell cultures were run, with each culture condition done in triplicate except for one peptide, which was done in duplicate.

V is pruned by 6 bases and J by 1 base, leaving 6 bases of the junction without a gene match. Reading the germline V gene gives CDR1 MDHEN and CDR2 SYDVKM. CDR3 length: 15 amino acids, cysteine to phenylalanine. CDR3 DNA is the only sequence kept; it has 45 bases, read in frame from the first base. The EasySep Human CD8+ T Cell Enrichment Kit was used on day 10 to isolate CD8+ T cells from every culture. Details on this clone: It lacks a known antigen. Per-nucleotide qualities are absent, and no much larger clonotype sits a single base away.

What the study reported, not specific to this receptor: The assay identified only TCR beta chains and indicated proliferation in response to antigen, without indicating T cell function or cytokine profile. Several clonotypes recognized the Nef KF9 family and one clonotype recognized the HW9 family, while no responses to the TAALDMSHF plasma variant were seen. The study identified roughly 9 antigen-specific TCR beta clonotypes, about six of which appeared to be cross-reactive for autologous or known escape epitope variants.

TCR beta CDR3 regions were sequenced at survey depth on the immunoSEQ platform. The QIAamp DNA micro kit was used to extract genomic DNA from every cultured and uncultured CD8+ T cell population. The authors' pipeline ran thus. Samples with fewer than 5,000 productive reads were excluded, resulting in the removal of about 6% of the roughly 75 HIV peptide-stimulated cultures. Sequences were trimmed to CDR3 by a MANAFEST web app, and nonproductive sequences, CDR3s under 5 amino acids, and sequences not starting with C or ending with F/W were removed. For a clonotype to count as antigen-specific, the clonotype had to expand relative to the no-peptide control in at least 2 of 3 replicates at FDR 0.01, and only within one epitope family. Specific clonotypes also needed at least fivefold higher frequency than in wells stimulated with peptides from other epitope families. The clones in this table, taken by TCRdb from immuneACCESS, are in-frame only. Not every clone is retained; where verified, under half of the shortfall comes from an unresolved V gene, and the cause of the rest is unknown. V, J and clone size derive from that table, while D and trimming were established from the DNA sequence. Here the sample has tens of thousands of clones; around 75% occur a single time. The top ten clones comprise more than 25% of the sample.

The TCR sequence derives from a male donor with HIV. Sequenced: uncultured baseline CD8+ T cells from peripheral blood mononuclear cells (PBMCs). This chain is built from TRBV28 and TRBJ1-5; 7 nucleotides in the junction match TRBD1. The sequence in DNA is TGTGCCAGCAGGGAGGAACAGGGGAGCAATCAGCCCCAGCATTTT. Its protein reads: CASREEQGSNQPQHF. When the CDR3 is completed using the reference TRBV28 and TRBJ1-5 genes on either side, the full variable domain is DVKVTQSSRYLVKRTGEKVFLECVQDMDHENMFWYRQDPGLGLRLIYFSYDVKMKEKGDIPEGYSVSREKKERFSLILESASTNQTSMYLCASREEQGSNQPQHFGDGTRLSIL.